What follows are 5 T cell receptor beta chains derived from one specimen sequenced in a study of T-cell memory formation after mild COVID-19. One entry per CDR3 protein, called by TCRdb with MiXCR from the 5' RACE reads. This repertoire shows roughly 350,000 distinct CDR3 sequences, 28% found once; its top ten account for around an eighth. The sequenced sample consisted of PBMCs or a T cell subset sorted from them (not recorded which). The receptor set was obtained from an adult woman who had mild COVID-19 (a few samples of this study predate the infection). Cell type and time point are not known.

This clonotype has only a few counts. The rearrangement links TRBV5-1 to TRBJ2-1; 9 bases align to TRBD2. Germline trimming cut 7 bases from V and 9 bases from J; bases unmatched to any gene: 5. Germline-derived CDR1 and CDR2 are SGHRS and YFSETQ. This CDR3 is 12 amino acids long. In nucleotides, the CDR3 is TGCGCCAGCGCCCTAGCGGGAATTGAGCAGTTCTTC. Residues: CASALAGIEQFF.

This chain uses TRBV7-9 with TRBJ2-3; 12 bases are shared with TRBD2. The CDR3 has 17 amino acids. J gave up 0 bases and V 5 bases, and 6 bases lay outside the gene matches. Germline CDR1 SEHNR, CDR2 FQNEAQ (reference sequence). The CDR3 sequence is CASSRGLAGRSTDTQYF. The CDR3 bases are TGTGCCAGCAGCAGAGGACTAGCGGGAAGGAGCACAGATACGCAGTATTTT.

The chain links TRBV2 to TRBJ1-1, with 9 bases that match TRBD1. Germline values: CDR1 SNHLY, CDR2 FYNNEI. Germline trimming cut 4 bases from V and 11 bases from J; bases unmatched to any gene: 8. The CDR3 contains 13 residues. This CDR3 is CASSGGTGNRAFF. The CDR3 region has the DNA TGTGCCAGCAGTGGCGGGACAGGGAATCGGGCTTTCTTT. The variable domain in full, completed from reference TRBV2 and TRBJ1-1, reads EPEVTQTPSHQVTQMGQEVILRCVPISNHLYFYWYRQILGQKVEFLVSFYNNEISEKSEIFDDQFSVERPDGSNFTLKIRSTKLEDSAMYFCASSGGTGNRAFFGQGTRLTVV.

The table lists this clonotype with a few counts. The junction shows a germline mismatch at one end, possibly a read error. The chain recombines TRBV7-2 with TRBJ2-7, with a tentative D call TRBD2 (5 bases). This CDR3 contains 11 residues. From germline, CDR1 is SGHTA and CDR2 FQGNSA. CDR3 in DNA: TGTGCCAGCAGCTCCCCCGGGATGGGAAACTTC. This encodes CASSSPGMGNF.

This clonotype was seen a handful of times. The chain links TRBV4-1 to TRBJ1-6; possible D gene TRBD1, 6 bases. Germline V gene lookup returns CDR1 MGHRA and CDR2 YSYEKL. The CDR3 contains 17 residues. V lost 3 bases to trimming and J lost 5 bases, with 17 bases between them. The CDR3 nucleotides read TGCGCCAGCAGCCATGCTGAGGGGGTTCGCAATAATTCACCCCTCCACTTT. Protein product: CASSHAEGVRNNSPLHF.